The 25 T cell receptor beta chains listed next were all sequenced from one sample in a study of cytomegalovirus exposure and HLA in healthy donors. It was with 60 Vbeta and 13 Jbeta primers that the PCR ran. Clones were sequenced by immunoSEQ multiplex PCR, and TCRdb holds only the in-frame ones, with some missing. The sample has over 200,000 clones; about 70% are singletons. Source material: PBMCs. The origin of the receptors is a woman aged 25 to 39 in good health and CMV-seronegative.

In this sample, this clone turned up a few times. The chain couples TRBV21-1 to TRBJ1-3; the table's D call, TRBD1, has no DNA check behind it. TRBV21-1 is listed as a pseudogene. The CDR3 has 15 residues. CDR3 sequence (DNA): TGTGCCAGCAGCAAAGCCGGCAGGGGGGGAAACACCATATATTTT. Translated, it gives CASSKAGRGGNTIYF.

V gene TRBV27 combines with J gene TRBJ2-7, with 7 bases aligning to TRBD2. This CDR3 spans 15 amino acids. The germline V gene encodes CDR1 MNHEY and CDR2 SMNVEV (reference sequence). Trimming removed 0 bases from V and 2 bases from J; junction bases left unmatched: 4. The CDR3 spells CASSLSGGSPYEQYF. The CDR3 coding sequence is TGTGCCAGCAGTTTATCGGGCGGGAGCCCCTACGAGCAGTACTTC.

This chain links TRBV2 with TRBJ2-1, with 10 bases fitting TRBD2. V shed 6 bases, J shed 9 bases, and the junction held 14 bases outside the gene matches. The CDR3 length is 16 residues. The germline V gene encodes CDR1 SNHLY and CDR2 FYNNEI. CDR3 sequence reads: CASRLLAGVKIGEQFF. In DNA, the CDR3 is TGTGCCAGCAGACTGCTAGCGGGGGTAAAAATCGGTGAGCAGTTCTTC. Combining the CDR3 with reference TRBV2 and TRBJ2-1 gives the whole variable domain EPEVTQTPSHQVTQMGQEVILRCVPISNHLYFYWYRQILGQKVEFLVSFYNNEISEKSEIFDDQFSVERPDGSNFTLKIRSTKLEDSAMYFCASRLLAGVKIGEQFFGPGTRLTVL.

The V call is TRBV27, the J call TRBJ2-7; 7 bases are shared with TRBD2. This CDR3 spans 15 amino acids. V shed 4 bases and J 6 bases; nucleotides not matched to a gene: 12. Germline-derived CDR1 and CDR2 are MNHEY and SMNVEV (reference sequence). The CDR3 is CASSSPVAGALEQYF. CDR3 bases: TGTGCCAGCAGTTCCCCCGTAGCGGGTGCCCTCGAGCAGTACTTC.

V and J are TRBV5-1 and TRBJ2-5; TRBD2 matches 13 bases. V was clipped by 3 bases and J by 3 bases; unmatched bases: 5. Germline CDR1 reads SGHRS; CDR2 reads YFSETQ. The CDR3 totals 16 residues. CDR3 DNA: TGCGCCAGCAGCTCCCCGGGACTAGCGGGAAAAGAGACCCAGTACTTC. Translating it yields CASSSPGLAGKETQYF.

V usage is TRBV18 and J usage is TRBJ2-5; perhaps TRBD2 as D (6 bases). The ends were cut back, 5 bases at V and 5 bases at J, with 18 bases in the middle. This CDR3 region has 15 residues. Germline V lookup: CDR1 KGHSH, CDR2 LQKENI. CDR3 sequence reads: CASSAGLPPSETQYF. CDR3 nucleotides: TGTGCCAGCTCAGCCGGACTACCCCCATCGGAGACCCAGTACTTC.

CDR3 region: CASRTTGSGQPQHF. The CDR3 nucleotides are TGTGCCAGTAGAACGACAGGGAGTGGGCAGCCCCAGCATTTT. The rearrangement uses TRBV19 and TRBJ1-5; TRBD1 matches at 7 bases. Germline CDR1 and CDR2: LNHDA and SQIVND (reference sequence). J lost 7 bases, V lost 6 bases, and 9 bases had no gene match. The CDR3 sequence is 14 residues long. Combining the CDR3 with reference TRBV19 and TRBJ1-5 gives the whole variable domain DGGITQSPKYLFRKEGQNVTLSCEQNLNHDAMYWYRQDPGQGLRLIYYSQIVNDFQKGDIAEGYSVSREKKESFPLTVTSAQKNPTAFYLCASRTTGSGQPQHFGDGTRLSIL.

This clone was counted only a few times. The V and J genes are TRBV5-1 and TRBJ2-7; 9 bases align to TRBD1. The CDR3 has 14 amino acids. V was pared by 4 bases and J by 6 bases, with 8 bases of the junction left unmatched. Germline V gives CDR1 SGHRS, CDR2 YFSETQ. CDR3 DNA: TGCGCCAGCAGCCAAAGACAGGGGGGCGGCGAGCAGTACTTC. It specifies CASSQRQGGGEQYF.

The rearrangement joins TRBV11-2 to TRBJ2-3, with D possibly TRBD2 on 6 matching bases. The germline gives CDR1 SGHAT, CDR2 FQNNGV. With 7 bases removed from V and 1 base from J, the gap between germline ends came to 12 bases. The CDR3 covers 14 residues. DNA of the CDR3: TGTGCCAGCATTAGACTAGGAGGCACAGATACGCAGTATTTT. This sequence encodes CASIRLGGTDTQYF. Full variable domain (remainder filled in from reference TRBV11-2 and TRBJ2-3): EAGVAQSPRYKIIEKRQSVAFWCNPISGHATLYWYQQILGQGPKLLIQFQNNGVVDDSQLPKDRFSAERLKGVDSTLKIQPAKLEDSAVYLCASIRLGGTDTQYFGPGTRLTVL.

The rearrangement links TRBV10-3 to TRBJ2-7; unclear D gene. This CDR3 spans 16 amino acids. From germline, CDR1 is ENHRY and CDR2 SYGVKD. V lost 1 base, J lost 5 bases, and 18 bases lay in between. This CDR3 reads CAISELARSQGNEQYF. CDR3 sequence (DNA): TGTGCCATCAGTGAGTTGGCTAGGTCGCAAGGCAACGAGCAGTACTTC.

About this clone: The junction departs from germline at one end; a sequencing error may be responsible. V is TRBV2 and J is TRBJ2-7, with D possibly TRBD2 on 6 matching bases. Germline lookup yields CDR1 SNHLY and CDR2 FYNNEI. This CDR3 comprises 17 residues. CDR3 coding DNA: TGTGGCAGCAGTGAAGCCTATCATGGGGGGACGGAATACGAGCAGTACTTC. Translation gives CGSSEAYHGGTEYEQYF.

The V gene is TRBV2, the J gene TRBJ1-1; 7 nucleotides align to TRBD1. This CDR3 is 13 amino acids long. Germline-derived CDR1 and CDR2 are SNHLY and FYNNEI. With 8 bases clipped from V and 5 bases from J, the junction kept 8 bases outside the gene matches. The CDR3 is CASVGQQWTEAFF. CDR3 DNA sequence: TGTGCCAGCGTGGGACAGCAGTGGACTGAAGCTTTCTTT.

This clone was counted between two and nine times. The CDR3 here is CASSLTAGTYEQYF. As DNA, the CDR3 is TGTGCCAGCAGCTTGACAGCGGGAACCTACGAGCAGTACTTC. The rearrangement uses TRBV5-4 and TRBJ2-7, with 7 positions matching TRBD2. Unmatched junction bases numbered 3, after V lost 1 base and J lost 2 bases. There are 14 residues in the CDR3. Germline V gene lookup returns CDR1 SGHNT and CDR2 YYREEE (reference sequence).

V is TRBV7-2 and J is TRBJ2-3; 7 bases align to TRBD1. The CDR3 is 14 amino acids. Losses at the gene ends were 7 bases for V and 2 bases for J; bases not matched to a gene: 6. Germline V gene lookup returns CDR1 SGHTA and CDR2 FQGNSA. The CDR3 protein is CASTTGVVTDTQYF. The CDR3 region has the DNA TGTGCCAGCACTACAGGGGTAGTCACAGATACGCAGTATTTT.

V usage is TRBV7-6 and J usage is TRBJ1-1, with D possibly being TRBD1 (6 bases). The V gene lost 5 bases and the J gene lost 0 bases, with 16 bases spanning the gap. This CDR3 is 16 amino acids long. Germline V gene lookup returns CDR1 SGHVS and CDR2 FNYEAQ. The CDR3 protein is CASSASSGHLNTEAFF. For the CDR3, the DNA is TGTGCCAGCAGCGCGTCCTCGGGACACTTGAACACTGAAGCTTTCTTT.

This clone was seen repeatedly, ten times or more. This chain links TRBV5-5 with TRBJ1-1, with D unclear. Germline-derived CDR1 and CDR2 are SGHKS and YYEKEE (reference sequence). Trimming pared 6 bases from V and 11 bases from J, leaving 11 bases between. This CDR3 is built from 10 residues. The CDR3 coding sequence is TGTGCCAGCATCCCAGGCAGGGCTTTCTTT. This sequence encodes CASIPGRAFF.

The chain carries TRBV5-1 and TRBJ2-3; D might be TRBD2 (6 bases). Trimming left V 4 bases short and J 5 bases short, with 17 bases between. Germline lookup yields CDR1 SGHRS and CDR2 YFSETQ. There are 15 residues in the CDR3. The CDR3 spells CASSNGRTGGDTQYF. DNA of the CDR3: TGCGCCAGCAGCAATGGACGTACCGGGGGAGATACGCAGTATTTT.

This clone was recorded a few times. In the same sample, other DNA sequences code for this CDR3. The CDR3 DNA sequence: TGTGCCAGCAGTTACTCAGGGGGCACTGAAGCTTTCTTT. Translation: CASSYSGGTEAFF. The J gene is TRBJ1-1, the V gene TRBV6-5; D possibly corresponds to TRBD1 (6 bases). Germline CDR1 is MNHEY and CDR2 is SVGAGI. The germline V and J ends were trimmed by 0 bases and 4 bases, with 6 bases remaining between them. This CDR3 has 13 amino acids.

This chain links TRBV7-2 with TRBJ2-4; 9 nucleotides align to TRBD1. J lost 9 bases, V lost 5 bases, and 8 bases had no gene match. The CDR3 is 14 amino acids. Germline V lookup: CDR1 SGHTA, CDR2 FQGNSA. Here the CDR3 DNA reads TGTGCCAGCAGCACCCGGGCGGACAGGGGCATTCAGTACTTC. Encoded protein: CASSTRADRGIQYF.

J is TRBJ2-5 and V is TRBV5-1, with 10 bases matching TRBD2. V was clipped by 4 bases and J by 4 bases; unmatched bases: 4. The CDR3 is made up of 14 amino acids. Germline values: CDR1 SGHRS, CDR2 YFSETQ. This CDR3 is CASSDRLAGETQYF. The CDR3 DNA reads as TGCGCCAGCAGCGATCGACTAGCGGGAGAGACCCAGTACTTC.

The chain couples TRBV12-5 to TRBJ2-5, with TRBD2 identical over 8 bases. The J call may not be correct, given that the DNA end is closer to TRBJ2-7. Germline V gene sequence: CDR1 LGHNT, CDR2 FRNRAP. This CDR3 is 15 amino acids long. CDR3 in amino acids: CASGLATGRVGEQYF. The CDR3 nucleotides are TGTGCTAGTGGTTTGGCAACCGGGAGGGTAGGCGAGCAGTACTTC.

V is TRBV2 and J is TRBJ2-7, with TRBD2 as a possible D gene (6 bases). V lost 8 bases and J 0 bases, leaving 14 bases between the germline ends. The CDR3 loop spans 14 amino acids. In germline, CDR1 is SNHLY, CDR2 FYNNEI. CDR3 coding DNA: TGTGCCAGCTCTAGCGCGATGATCTCCTACGAGCAGTACTTC. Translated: CASSSAMISYEQYF.

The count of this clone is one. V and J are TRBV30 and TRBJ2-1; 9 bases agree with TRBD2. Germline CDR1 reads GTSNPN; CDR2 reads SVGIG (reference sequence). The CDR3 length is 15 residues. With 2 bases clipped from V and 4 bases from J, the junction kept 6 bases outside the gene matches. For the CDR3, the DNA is TGTGCCTGGAGTTCACTAGCGGGTCCATACAATGAGCAGTTCTTC. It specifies CAWSSLAGPYNEQFF.

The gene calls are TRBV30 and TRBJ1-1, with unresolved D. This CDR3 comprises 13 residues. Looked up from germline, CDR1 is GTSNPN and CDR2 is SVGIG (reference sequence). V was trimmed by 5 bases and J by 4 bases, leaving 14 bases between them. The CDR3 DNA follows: TGTGCCTGGGAGAACCAGGCGGGCACTGAAGCTTTCTTT. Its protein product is CAWENQAGTEAFF.

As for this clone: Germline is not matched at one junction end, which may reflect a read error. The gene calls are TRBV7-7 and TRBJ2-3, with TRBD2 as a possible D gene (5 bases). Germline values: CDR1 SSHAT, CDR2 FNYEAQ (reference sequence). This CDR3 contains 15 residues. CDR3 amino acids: CASRSEERSTDTQYF. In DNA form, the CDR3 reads TGTGCTAGCAGATCAGAGGAGCGGTCCACAGATACGCAGTATTTT.